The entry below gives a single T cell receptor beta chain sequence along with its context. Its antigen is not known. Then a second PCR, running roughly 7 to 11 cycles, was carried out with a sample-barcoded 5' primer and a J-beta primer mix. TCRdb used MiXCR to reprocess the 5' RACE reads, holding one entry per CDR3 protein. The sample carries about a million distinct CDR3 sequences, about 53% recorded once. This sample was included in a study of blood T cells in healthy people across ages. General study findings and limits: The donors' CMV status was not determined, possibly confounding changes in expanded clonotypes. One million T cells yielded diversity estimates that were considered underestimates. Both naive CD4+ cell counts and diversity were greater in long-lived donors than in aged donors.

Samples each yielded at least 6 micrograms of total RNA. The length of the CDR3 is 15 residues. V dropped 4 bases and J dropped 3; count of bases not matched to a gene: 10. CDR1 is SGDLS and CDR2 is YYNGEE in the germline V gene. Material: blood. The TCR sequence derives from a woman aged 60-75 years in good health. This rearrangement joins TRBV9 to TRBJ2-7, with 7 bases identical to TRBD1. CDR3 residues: CASSPTQGTHYEQYF. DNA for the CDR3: TGTGCCAGCAGCCCAACACAGGGGACGCACTACGAGCAGTACTTC.